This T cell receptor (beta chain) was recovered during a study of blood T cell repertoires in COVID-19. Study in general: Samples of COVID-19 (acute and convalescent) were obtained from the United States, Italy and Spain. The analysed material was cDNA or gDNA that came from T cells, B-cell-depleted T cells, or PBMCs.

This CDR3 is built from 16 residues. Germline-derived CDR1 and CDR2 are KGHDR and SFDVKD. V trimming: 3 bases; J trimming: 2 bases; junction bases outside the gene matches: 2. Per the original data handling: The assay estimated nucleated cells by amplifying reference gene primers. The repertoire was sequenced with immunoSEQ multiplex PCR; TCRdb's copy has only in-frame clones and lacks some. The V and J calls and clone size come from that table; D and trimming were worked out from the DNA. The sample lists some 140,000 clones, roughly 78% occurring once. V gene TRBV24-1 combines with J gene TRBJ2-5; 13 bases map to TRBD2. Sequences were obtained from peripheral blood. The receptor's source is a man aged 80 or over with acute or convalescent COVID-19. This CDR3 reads CATSDRLAGGQETQYF. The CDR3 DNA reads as TGTGCCACCAGTGATCGACTAGCGGGGGGACAAGAGACCCAGTACTTC.